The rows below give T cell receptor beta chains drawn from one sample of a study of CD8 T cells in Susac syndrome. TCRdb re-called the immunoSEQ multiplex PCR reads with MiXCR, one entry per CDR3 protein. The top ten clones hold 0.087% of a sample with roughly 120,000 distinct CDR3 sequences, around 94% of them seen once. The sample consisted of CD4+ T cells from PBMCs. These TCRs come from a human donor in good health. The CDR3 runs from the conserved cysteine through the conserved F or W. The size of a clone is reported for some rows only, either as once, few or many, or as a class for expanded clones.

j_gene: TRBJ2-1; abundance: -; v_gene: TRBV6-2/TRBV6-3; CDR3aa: CASSQTTGLATPSEQFF
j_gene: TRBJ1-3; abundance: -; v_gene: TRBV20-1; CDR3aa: CSARRYIGNTIYF
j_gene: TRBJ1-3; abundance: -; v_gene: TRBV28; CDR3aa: CASRKWDDGSSGNTIYF
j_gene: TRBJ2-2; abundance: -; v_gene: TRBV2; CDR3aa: CASSELSLGNAGELFF
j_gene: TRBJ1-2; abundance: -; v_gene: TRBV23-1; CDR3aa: CASSADRGQRYTF
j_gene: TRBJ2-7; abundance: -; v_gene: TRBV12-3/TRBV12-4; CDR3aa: CASSFPSRQGWDEQYF
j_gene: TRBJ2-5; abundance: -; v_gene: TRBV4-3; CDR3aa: CASSQGDRQETQYF
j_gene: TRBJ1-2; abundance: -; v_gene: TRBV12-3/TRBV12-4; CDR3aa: CASSYPGGNGYTF
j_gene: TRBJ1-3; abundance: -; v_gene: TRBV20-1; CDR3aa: CSAPDRQLGNTIYF
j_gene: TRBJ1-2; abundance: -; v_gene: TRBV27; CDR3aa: CASSGGGVTYGYTF
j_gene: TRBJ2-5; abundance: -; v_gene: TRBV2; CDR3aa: CASSGTGAGGTQYF
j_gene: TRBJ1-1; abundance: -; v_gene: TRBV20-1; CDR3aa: CSARDAREVNTEAFF
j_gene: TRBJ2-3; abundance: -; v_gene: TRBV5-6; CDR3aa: CASSGGQGTDTQYF
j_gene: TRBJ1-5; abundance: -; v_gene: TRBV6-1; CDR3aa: CASSGRDRVQPQHF
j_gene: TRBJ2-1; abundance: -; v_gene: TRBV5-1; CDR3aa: CASRDHRVREQFF
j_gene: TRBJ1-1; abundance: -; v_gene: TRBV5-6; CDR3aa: CASSFDLEAFF
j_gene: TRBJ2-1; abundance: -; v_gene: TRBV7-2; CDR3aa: CASSFRVNNEQFF
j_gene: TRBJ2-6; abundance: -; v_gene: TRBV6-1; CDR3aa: CASSDRGSSGANVLTF
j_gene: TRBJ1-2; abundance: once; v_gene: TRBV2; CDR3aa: CASTVGQAANYGYTF
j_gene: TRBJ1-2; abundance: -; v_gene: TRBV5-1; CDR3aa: CASSLGTGSYGYTF
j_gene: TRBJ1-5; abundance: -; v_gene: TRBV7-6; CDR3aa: CASSSGQDQPQHF
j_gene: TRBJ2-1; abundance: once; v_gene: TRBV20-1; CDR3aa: CSAIDNEQFF
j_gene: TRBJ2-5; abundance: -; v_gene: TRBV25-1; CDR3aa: CASTSSGGLQETQYF
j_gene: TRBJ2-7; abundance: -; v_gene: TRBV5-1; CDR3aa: CASSKPQGRSYEQYF
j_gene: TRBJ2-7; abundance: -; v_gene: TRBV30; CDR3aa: CAWSQGGAAEQYF
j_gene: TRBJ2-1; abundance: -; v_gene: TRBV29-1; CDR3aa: CSVEELADARRRALF
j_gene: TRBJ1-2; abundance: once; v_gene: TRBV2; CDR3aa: CASSSAQRGYTF
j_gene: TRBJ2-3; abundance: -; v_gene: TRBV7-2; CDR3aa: CASSSRGSGSNTQYF
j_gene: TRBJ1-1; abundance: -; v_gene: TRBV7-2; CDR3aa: CASSSYAGHEAFF
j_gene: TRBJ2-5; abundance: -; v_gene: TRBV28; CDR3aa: CASSSRVETQYF
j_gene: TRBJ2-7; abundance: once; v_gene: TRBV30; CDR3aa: CAGSSALSGEQYF
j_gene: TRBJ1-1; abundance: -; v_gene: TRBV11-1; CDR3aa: CASSVDSLNTEAFF
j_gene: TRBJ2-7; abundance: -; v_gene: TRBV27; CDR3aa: CASSPTGQGAYEQYF
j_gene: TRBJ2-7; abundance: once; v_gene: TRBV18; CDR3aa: CASSPARDYEQYF
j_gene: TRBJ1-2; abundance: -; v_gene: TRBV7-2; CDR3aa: CASSLLVPGQGNGGYTF
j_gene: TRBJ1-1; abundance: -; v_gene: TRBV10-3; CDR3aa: CAISALDRGRMNTEAFF
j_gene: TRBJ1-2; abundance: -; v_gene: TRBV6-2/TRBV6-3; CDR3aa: CASTYGQMGYTF
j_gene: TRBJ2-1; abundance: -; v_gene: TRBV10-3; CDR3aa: CAISPTSGSTYSYNEQFF
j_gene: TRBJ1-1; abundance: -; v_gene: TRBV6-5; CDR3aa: CASSFPTEAFF
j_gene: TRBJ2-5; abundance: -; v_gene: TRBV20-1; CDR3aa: CSAPDGWGFQETQYF
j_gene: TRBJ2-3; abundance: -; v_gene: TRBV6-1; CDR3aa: CASRMGGFGGTGYTQYF
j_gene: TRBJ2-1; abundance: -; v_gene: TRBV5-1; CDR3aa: CASSSLPSESYNEQFF
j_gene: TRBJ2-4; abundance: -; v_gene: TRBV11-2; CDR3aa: CASSLETGSIQYF
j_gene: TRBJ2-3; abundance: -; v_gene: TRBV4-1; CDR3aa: CASSRKTGQSSTDTQYF
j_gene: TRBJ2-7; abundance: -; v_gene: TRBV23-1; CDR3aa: CASSKKRQYEQYF
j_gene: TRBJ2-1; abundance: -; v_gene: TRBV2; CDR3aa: CASNREGPHNEQFF
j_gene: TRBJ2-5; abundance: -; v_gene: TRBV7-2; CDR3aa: CASSSRLAGAGETQYF
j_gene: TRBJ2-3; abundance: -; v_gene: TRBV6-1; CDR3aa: CASSEHRSSTDTQYF
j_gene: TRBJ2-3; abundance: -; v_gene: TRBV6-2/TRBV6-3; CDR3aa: CAVGTWLTDTQYF
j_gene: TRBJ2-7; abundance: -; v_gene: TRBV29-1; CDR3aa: CSVARGTGGPYEQYF
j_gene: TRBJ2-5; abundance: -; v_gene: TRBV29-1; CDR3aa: CSVERAISSLTQYF
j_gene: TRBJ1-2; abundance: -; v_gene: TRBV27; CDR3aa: CASSSGLSGYTF
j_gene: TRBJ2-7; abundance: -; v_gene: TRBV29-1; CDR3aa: CSVATGGEQYF
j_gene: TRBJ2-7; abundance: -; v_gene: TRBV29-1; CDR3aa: CSASGSFSYEQYF
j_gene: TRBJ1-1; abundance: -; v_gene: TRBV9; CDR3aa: CASSVGGGSGTEAFF
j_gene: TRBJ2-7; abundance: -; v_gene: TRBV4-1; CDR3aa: CASSQGWGGPYEQYF
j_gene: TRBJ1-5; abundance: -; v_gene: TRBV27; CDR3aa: CASSPRSGIGNQPQHF
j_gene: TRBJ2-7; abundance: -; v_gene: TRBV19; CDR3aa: CASRPRGAVYEQYF
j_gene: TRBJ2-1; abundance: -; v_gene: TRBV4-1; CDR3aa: CASSYSGTSGYNEQFF
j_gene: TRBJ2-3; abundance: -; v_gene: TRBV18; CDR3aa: CASFGPGAGTDTQYF